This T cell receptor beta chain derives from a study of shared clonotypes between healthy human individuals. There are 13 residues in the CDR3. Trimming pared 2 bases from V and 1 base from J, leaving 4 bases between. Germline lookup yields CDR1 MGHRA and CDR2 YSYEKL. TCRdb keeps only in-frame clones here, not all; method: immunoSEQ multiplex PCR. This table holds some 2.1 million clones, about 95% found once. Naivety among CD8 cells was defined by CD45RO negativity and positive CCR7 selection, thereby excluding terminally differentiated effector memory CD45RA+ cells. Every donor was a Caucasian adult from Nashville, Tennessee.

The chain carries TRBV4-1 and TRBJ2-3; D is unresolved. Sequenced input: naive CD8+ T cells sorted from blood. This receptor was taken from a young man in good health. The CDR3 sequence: CASSQSGTDTQYF. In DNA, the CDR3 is TGCGCCAGCAGCCAATCTGGCACAGATACGCAGTATTTT.